These 5 T cell receptor beta chains were all obtained from the same sample, sequenced in a study of blood T cell repertoires in COVID-19. Sequenced by immunoSEQ multiplex PCR; TCRdb stores in-frame clones only, minus some. The table records about 64,000 clones, approximately 90% of them present only once. The sample consisted of peripheral blood. These receptors were taken from a man aged 70-80 years with acute or convalescent COVID-19.

The chain combines TRBV27 with TRBJ2-1; 9 bases are a match to TRBD2. The germline CDR1 and CDR2 sequences are MNHEY and SMNVEV (reference sequence). This CDR3 comprises 15 residues. Losses at the gene ends were 4 bases for V and 2 bases for J; bases not matched to a gene: 3. CDR3 sequence (DNA): TGTGCCAGCAGTTCCGGCGGGGGGGCCTACAATGAGCAGTTCTTC. Translated: CASSSGGGAYNEQFF.

The V and J genes are TRBV2 and TRBJ2-1; 13 bases are a match to TRBD2. The junction had 3 bases not matched to a gene; V was cut back by 6 bases and J by 4 bases. The CDR3 totals 15 residues. Per the germline V gene, CDR1 is SNHLY and CDR2 is FYNNEI. The CDR3 sequence: CASRAGLAGYNEQFF. CDR3 coding DNA: TGTGCCAGCAGAGCGGGACTAGCGGGGTACAATGAGCAGTTCTTC.

Only one count was recorded for this clone. The chain uses TRBV5-4 and TRBJ2-5; D is possibly TRBD2 (7 bases). V was cut by 4 bases and J by 4 bases, with 23 bases left in between. Germline V gene data show CDR1 as SGHNT and CDR2 as YYREEE (reference sequence). The CDR3 runs 17 residues. In nucleotides, the CDR3 is TGTGCCAGCAGCCCCGGCGGGGGCGGGGTAGTGGGAGAGACCCAGTACTTC. Translation gives CASSPGGGGVVGETQYF.

This clone is a singleton in its sample. This chain links TRBV11-1 with TRBJ2-3; 10 bases fit TRBD2. Per the germline V gene, CDR1 is SGHAT and CDR2 is FQDESV (reference sequence). This CDR3 comprises 16 residues. The V segment lost 3 bases and the J segment 3 bases; nucleotides outside the gene matches: 6. The CDR3 DNA reads TGTGCCAGCAGCTTGATTAGCGGGGGGAAAACAGATACGCAGTATTTT. It yields the protein CASSLISGGKTDTQYF.

This clone was counted only a few times. The V call is TRBV5-5, the J call TRBJ1-6; a weak D match, TRBD1 (5 bases). The CDR3 loop spans 15 amino acids. Trimming left V 0 bases short and J 10 bases short, with 14 bases between. Germline V gene lookup returns CDR1 SGHKS and CDR2 YYEKEE (reference sequence). CDR3 sequence: CASSLEAGQRSPLHF. The CDR3 nucleotides are TGTGCCAGCAGCTTGGAAGCAGGGCAGCGATCACCCCTCCACTTT.